The clone carrying this TCR beta chain was detected only a few times. A single record per CDR3 protein comes from TCRdb applying MiXCR to the 5' RACE reads. Of 150,000 to 250,000 distinct CDR3 sequences in the sample, 13% were seen once. Germline V gene data show CDR1 as SGHRS and CDR2 as YFSETQ. V lost 2 bases and J 2 bases, leaving 13 bases between the germline ends. The CDR3 consists of 15 residues. This entry comes from a study of CD8 T cells in ankylosing spondylitis. Sample: blood, either unsorted or a sorted T cell fraction (not recorded which). The TCR sequence derives from a male donor with ankylosing spondylitis or in good health (not recorded which). The chain links TRBV5-1 to TRBJ1-1, with D perhaps TRBD1 (6 bases). CDR3 sequence reads: CASSFAQGLNTEAFF. The CDR3 nucleotides read TGCGCCAGCAGCTTTGCACAGGGCCTCAACACTGAAGCTTTCTTT.